This entry lists 6 T cell receptor beta chains sequenced from one sample in a study of blood T cell repertoires in COVID-19. Profiling relied on immunoSEQ multiplex PCR, and the TCRdb table lists in-frame clones only, not all of them. The table includes 66,000 or so clones, over 75% detected once. The sample taken for sequencing was peripheral blood. The receptors stem from a human donor in a cohort sampled during active COVID-19.

The chain is built from TRBV9 and TRBJ2-5; the match to TRBD2 covers 7 bases. CDR1 SGDLS and CDR2 YYNGEE come from the germline V gene. There are 17 residues in the CDR3. V dropped 0 bases and J dropped 7; count of bases not matched to a gene: 15. CDR3 residues: CASSVDHGFGTGGTQYF. Here the CDR3 DNA reads TGTGCCAGCAGCGTAGATCATGGGTTCGGGACGGGAGGGACCCAGTACTTC.

V and J are TRBV11-3 and TRBJ1-3; no clear D. The CDR3 is 15 amino acids. The V and J ends lost 0 bases and 4 bases respectively, with 10 bases between them. From germline, CDR1 is SGHNT and CDR2 YENEEA. CDR3 amino acids: CASSLESGIGNTIYF. In DNA, the CDR3 is TGTGCCAGCAGCTTAGAGTCCGGGATCGGAAACACCATATATTTT. The complete variable domain, with remaining parts taken from reference TRBV11-3 and TRBJ1-3, reads EAGVVQSPRYKIIEKKQPVAFWCNPISGHNTLYWYLQNLGQGPELLIRYENEEAVDDSQLPKDRFSAERLKGVDSTLKIQPAELGDSAVYLCASSLESGIGNTIYFGEGSWLTVV.

The chain carries TRBV6-5 and TRBJ1-3; no reliable D call. The CDR3 extends over 14 amino acids. The germline CDR1 and CDR2 sequences are MNHEY and SVGAGI. Between the trimmed V and J ends, which lost 7 bases and 0 bases, there was a span of 10 bases. The CDR3 reads CASKTGISGNTIYF. The CDR3 DNA sequence: TGTGCCAGCAAGACGGGGATCTCTGGAAACACCATATATTTT.

The chain has TRBV9 and TRBJ2-7; 7 bases match TRBD1. V lost 0 bases to trimming and J lost 2 bases; unmatched junction nucleotides: 2. The V gene's germline CDR1 is SGDLS and CDR2 YYNGEE. CDR3 length: 14 residues. The CDR3 DNA sequence: TGTGCCAGCAGCGTAGGGGACAGTGCCTACGAGCAGTACTTC. This encodes CASSVGDSAYEQYF.

The genes are TRBV2 and TRBJ1-1; 10 positions agree with TRBD1. The CDR3 spans 14 residues. V shed 6 bases, J shed 6 bases, and the junction held 7 bases outside the gene matches. Germline V lookup: CDR1 SNHLY, CDR2 FYNNEI. DNA for the CDR3: TGTGCCAGCAGACCTACTGGACAGGGGGCTGAAGCTTTCTTT. Translation gives CASRPTGQGAEAFF.

This chain connects TRBV9 to TRBJ2-7; TRBD1 matches at 7 bases. Germline V gene sequence: CDR1 SGDLS, CDR2 YYNGEE. The V segment lost 4 bases and the J segment 2 bases; nucleotides outside the gene matches: 6. The length of the CDR3 is 14 residues. CDR3 nucleotides: TGTGCCAGCAGCATCCGGGACAGACCCTACGAGCAGTACTTC. Translating it yields CASSIRDRPYEQYF.